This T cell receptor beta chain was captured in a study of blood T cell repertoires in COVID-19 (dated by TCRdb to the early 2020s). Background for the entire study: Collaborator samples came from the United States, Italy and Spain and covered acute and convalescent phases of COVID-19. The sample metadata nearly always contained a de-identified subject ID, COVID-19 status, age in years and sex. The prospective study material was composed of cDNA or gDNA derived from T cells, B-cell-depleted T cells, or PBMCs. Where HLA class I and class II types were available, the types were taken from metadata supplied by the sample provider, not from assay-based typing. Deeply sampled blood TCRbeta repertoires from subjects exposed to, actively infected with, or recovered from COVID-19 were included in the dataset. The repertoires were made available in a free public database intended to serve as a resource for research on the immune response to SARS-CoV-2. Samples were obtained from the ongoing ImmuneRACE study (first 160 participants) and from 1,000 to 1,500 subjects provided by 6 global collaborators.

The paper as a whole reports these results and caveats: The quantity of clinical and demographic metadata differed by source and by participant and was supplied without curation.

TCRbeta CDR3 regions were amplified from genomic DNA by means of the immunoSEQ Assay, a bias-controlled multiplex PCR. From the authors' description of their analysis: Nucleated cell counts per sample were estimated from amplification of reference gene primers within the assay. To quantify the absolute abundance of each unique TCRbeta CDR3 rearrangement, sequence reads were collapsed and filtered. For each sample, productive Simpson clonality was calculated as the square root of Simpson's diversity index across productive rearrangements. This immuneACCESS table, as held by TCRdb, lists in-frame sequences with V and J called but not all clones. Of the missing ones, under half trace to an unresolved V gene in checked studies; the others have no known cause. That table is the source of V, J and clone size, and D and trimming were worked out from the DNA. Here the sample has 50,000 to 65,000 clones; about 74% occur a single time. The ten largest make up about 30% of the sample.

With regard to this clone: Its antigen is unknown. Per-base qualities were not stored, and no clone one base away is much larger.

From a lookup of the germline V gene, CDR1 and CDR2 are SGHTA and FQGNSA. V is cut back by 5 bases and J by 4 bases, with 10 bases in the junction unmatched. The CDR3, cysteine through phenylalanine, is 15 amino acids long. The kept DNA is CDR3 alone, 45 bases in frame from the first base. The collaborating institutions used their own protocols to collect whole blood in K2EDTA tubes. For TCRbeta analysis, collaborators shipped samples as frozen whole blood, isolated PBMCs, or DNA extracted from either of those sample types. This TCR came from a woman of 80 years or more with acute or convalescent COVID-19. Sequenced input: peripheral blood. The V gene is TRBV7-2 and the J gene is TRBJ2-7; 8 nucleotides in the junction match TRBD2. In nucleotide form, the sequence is TGTGCCAGCAGCACGGGGGGGGCGGAGCCTTACGAGCAGTACTTC. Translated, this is CASSTGGAEPYEQYF.